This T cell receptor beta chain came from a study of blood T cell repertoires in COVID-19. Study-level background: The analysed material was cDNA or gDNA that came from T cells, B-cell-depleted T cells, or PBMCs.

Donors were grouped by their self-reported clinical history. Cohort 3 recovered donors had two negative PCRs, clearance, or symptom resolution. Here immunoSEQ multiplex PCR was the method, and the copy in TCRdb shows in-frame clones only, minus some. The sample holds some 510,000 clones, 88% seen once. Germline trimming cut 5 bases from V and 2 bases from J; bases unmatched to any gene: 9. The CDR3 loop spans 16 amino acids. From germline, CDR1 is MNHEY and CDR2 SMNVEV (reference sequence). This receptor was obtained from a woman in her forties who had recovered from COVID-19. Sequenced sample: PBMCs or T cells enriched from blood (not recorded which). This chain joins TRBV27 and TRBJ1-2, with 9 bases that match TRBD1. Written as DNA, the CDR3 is TGTGCCAGCAGTGCTGGGACAGGGACGGCCAACTATGGCTACACCTTC. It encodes CASSAGTGTANYGYTF.